The 29 T cell receptor beta chains below all came from one sample that was sequenced in a study of T cell changes during pregnancy in multiple sclerosis. Assay used: immunoSEQ multiplex PCR; TCRdb lists only in-frame clones, some missing. Of just under 65,000 clones in the sample, roughly 91% were seen once. This sample comprised peripheral blood, obtained after pregnancy. The origin of the receptors is a female donor in good health, enrolled as a control in a pregnancy study.

The chain couples TRBV5-1 to TRBJ1-1; 7 bases match TRBD1. CDR3 length: 14 residues. Germline assignment: CDR1 SGHRS and CDR2 YFSETQ. V was clipped by 4 bases and J by 0 bases; unmatched bases: 3. The CDR3: CASSPGTVNTEAFF. CDR3 DNA: TGCGCCAGCAGCCCAGGGACAGTGAACACTGAAGCTTTCTTT.

The chain couples TRBV7-8 to TRBJ1-1; tentatively, D is TRBD1 (5 bases). Trimming took 1 base from V and 4 from J, leaving 13 bases between them. Germline V CDR1 and CDR2: SGHVS, FQNEAQ. The CDR3 extends over 15 amino acids. In DNA, the CDR3 is TGTGCCAGCAGCTTAGGTCGCGGGGCCGGCACTGAAGCTTTCTTT. As protein: CASSLGRGAGTEAFF.

This clone has just a few counts. The chain carries TRBV30 and TRBJ1-1; no definite D call. The CDR3 contains 14 residues. V was clipped by 4 bases and J by 3 bases, with 15 bases between them. Germline V gives CDR1 GTSNPN, CDR2 SVGIG (reference sequence). CDR3 nucleotide sequence: TGTGCCTGGACTCAGGCCCTGAGGGACACTGAAGCTTTCTTT. This sequence encodes CAWTQALRDTEAFF.

The chain carries TRBV7-2 and TRBJ1-2; the match to TRBD1 covers 7 bases. The germline CDR1 and CDR2 sequences are SGHTA and FQGNSA. The CDR3 is 13 amino acids. V gave up 5 bases and J gave up 2 bases; unmatched junction bases: 2. The CDR3 is CASSPGQNYGYTF. The CDR3 DNA reads as TGTGCCAGCAGCCCGGGACAGAACTATGGCTACACCTTC.

The chain links TRBV18 to TRBJ2-3; 9 nucleotides agree with TRBD2. The CDR3 covers 15 residues. In germline, CDR1 is KGHSH, CDR2 LQKENI. V was clipped by 4 bases and J by 1 base; unmatched bases: 3. CDR3 DNA sequence: TGTGCCAGCTCACTCTCTAGCGGGGGCACAGATACGCAGTATTTT. This sequence encodes CASSLSSGGTDTQYF.

The V and J genes are TRBV7-9 and TRBJ1-4; 7 nucleotides align to TRBD1. The CDR3 is made up of 17 amino acids. After removal of 4 bases from V and 1 base from J, the junction contained 9 bases not matched to a gene. The V gene's germline CDR1 is SEHNR and CDR2 FQNEAQ (reference sequence). The CDR3: CASSSLSSGGTNEKLFF. In nucleotides, the CDR3 is TGTGCCAGCAGCTCCCTGTCTTCAGGGGGAACTAATGAAAAACTGTTTTTT. Filled out from reference TRBV7-9 and TRBJ1-4, the complete variable domain reads DTGVSQNPRHKITKRGQNVTFRCDPISEHNRLYWYRQTLGQGPEFLTYFQNEAQLEKSRLLSDRFSAERPKGSFSTLEIQRTEQGDSAMYLCASSSLSSGGTNEKLFFGSGTQLSVL.

The chain links TRBV10-3 to TRBJ2-7, with TRBD2 matching over 9 bases. The CDR3 spans 15 residues. From germline, CDR1 is ENHRY and CDR2 SYGVKD. The V segment lost 10 bases and the J segment 1 base; nucleotides outside the gene matches: 11. This CDR3 reads CATTPAAGGSYEQYF. DNA for the CDR3: TGTGCCACCACACCAGCAGCGGGGGGTTCCTACGAGCAGTACTTC.

V and J are TRBV4-2 and TRBJ1-1, with TRBD1 identical over 8 bases. The V gene end was trimmed by 0 bases and the J gene end by 1 base; junction bases not matched to a gene: 1. CDR1 LGHNA and CDR2 YNFKEQ come from the germline V gene. The CDR3 is 15 amino acids. CDR3 sequence reads: CASSQDGTGNTEAFF. For the CDR3, the DNA is TGTGCCAGCAGCCAAGATGGGACAGGGAACACTGAAGCTTTCTTT.

This clone was detected only once. The chain uses TRBV18 and TRBJ2-7, with 9 bases lining up with TRBD1. V was clipped by 4 bases and J by 2 bases; unmatched bases: 3. From germline, CDR1 is KGHSH and CDR2 LQKENI. The CDR3 totals 14 residues. CDR3 amino acids: CASSRQGVTYEQYF. Written as DNA, the CDR3 is TGTGCCAGCTCACGACAGGGGGTGACCTACGAGCAGTACTTC.

V usage is TRBV11-2 and J usage is TRBJ2-7, with D possibly TRBD2 on 5 matching bases. Trimming pared 0 bases from V and 4 bases from J, leaving 16 bases between. This CDR3 is 16 amino acids long. Germline CDR1 reads SGHAT; CDR2 reads FQNNGV. The CDR3: CASSLDREQTIYEQYF. The DNA for the CDR3 is TGTGCCAGCAGCTTAGATCGGGAACAGACCATTTACGAGCAGTACTTC.

The chain carries TRBV12-2 and TRBJ1-2; the DNA was not used to check the table's D call, TRBD1. TRBV12-2 is termed a pseudogene. The CDR3 runs 15 residues. The CDR3 is CASRLENGRAYGYTF. CDR3 in DNA: TGTGCAAGTCGCTTAGAGAACGGCAGGGCCTATGGCTACACCTTC.

This rearrangement joins TRBV7-3 to TRBJ2-6; perhaps TRBD2 as D (5 bases). The CDR3 loop spans 18 amino acids. V was clipped by 1 base and J by 1 base, with 14 bases between them. Germline lookup yields CDR1 SGHTA and CDR2 FQGTGA. The CDR3, as DNA: TGTGCCAGCAGCTTAATCGGAACGGGGAGATCTGGGGCCAACGTCCTGACTTTC. Its protein is CASSLIGTGRSGANVLTF.

The chain couples TRBV5-1 to TRBJ1-1; D remains unclear. V lost 0 bases to trimming and J lost 2 bases, with 8 bases between them. Per the germline V gene, CDR1 is SGHRS and CDR2 is YFSETQ. This CDR3 is 14 amino acids long. DNA for the CDR3: TGCGCCAGCAGCTTGGGTTCAGTAAACACTGAAGCTTTCTTT. Its protein product is CASSLGSVNTEAFF. Based on the CDR3 plus reference TRBV5-1 and TRBJ1-1, the full variable domain is KAGVTQTPRYLIKTRGQQVTLSCSPISGHRSVSWYQQTPGQGLQFLFEYFSETQRNKGNFPGRFSGRQFSNSRSEMNVSTLELGDSALYLCASSLGSVNTEAFFGQGTRLTVV.

The chain employs TRBV6-5 and TRBJ1-2, with 7 bases fitting TRBD1. Germline V gene sequence: CDR1 MNHEY, CDR2 SVGAGI. The CDR3 runs 15 residues. V shed 6 bases, J shed 0 bases, and the junction held 7 bases outside the gene matches. The CDR3 DNA follows: TGTGCCAGCAGGGTAGGGACAGAGACTAACTATGGCTACACCTTC. It encodes CASRVGTETNYGYTF.

The count of this clone is one. The chain carries TRBV5-6 and TRBJ2-2; the D gene is possibly TRBD2 (5 bases). Germline V CDR1 and CDR2: SGHDT, YYEEEE. The V and J ends lost 2 bases and 1 base respectively, with 9 bases between them. The CDR3 runs to 15 residues. Here the CDR3 reads CASSFEGRNTGELFF. The CDR3 DNA sequence: TGTGCCAGCAGCTTCGAGGGAAGGAACACCGGGGAGCTGTTTTTT. Using reference TRBV5-6 and TRBJ2-2 for the parts outside the CDR3, the full variable domain is DAGVTQSPTHLIKTRGQQVTLRCSPKSGHDTVSWYQQALGQGPQFIFQYYEEEERQRGNFPDRFSGHQFPNYSSELNVNALLLGDSALYLCASSFEGRNTGELFFGEGSRLTVL.

This clone appeared a single time. At one end the junction does not follow the germline gene, possibly because of a read error. The chain carries TRBV10-3 and TRBJ1-2; D gene uncertain. This CDR3 spans 11 amino acids. CDR1 ENHRY and CDR2 SYGVKD come from the germline V gene. CDR3 sequence: CAISSQDAVKF. The CDR3 DNA follows: TGTGCCATCAGTTCCCAGGATGCCGTCAAGTTC.

The chain employs TRBV2 and TRBJ2-3; D not resolved. CDR3 size: 12 residues. Germline V gene lookup returns CDR1 SNHLY and CDR2 FYNNEI. The V and J ends lost 6 bases and 4 bases respectively, with 8 bases between them. CDR3 nucleotide sequence: TGTGCCAGCAGAATAGACTCAGATACGCAGTATTTT. Its translation is CASRIDSDTQYF. The full variable domain, in which reference TRBV2 and TRBJ2-3 provide the parts outside the CDR3, is EPEVTQTPSHQVTQMGQEVILRCVPISNHLYFYWYRQILGQKVEFLVSFYNNEISEKSEIFDDQFSVERPDGSNFTLKIRSTKLEDSAMYFCASRIDSDTQYFGPGTRLTVL.

The V call is TRBV9, the J call TRBJ2-3, with D maybe TRBD2 (5 bases). Trimming took off 4 bases at V and 5 bases at J, with 8 bases between the two ends. Germline values: CDR1 SGDLS, CDR2 YYNGEE. The length of the CDR3 is 12 residues. The CDR3 region has the DNA TGTGCCAGCAGCCCGGAGGTAGATACGCAGTATTTT. Its translation: CASSPEVDTQYF.

This sequence joins TRBV15 and TRBJ2-3, with 9 positions matching TRBD2. Germline V gene sequence: CDR1 LNHNV, CDR2 YYDKDF (reference sequence). Trimming took 4 bases from V and 3 from J; bases not matched to a gene: 11. CDR3 length: 17 residues. CDR3 loop: CATSTETAGGLTDTQYF. Here the CDR3 DNA reads TGTGCCACCAGCACTGAGACGGCGGGGGGGCTTACAGATACGCAGTATTTT.

The table lists this clone with a count of one. The genes are TRBV19 and TRBJ2-7; D gene uncertain. This CDR3 has 11 amino acids. Trimming shortened V by 4 bases and J by 3 bases, and 4 bases separated the two germline ends. Germline-derived CDR1 and CDR2 are LNHDA and SQIVND (reference sequence). For the CDR3, the DNA is TGTGCCAGTAGTACCAACTACGAGCAGTACTTC. Protein: CASSTNYEQYF.

The V gene is TRBV1, the J gene TRBJ2-5; the D segment call TRBD2 is taken from the table without a DNA check. TRBV1 is tagged as a pseudogene. There are 15 residues in the CDR3. Here the CDR3 DNA reads TGCACCAGCAGCCAAGACCCCTCCCTAGGAGAGACCCAGTACTTC. It specifies CTSSQDPSLGETQYF.

The chain is built from TRBV4-3 and TRBJ2-7; D may be TRBD2 (6 bases). Germline values: CDR1 LGHNA, CDR2 YSLEER. V was cut by 0 bases and J by 5 bases, with 14 bases left in between. The CDR3 covers 15 residues. The chain's CDR3 is CASSQDWGRLDEQYF. CDR3 bases: TGCGCCAGCAGCCAAGATTGGGGGAGGTTGGACGAGCAGTACTTC.

The chain is built from TRBV29-1 and TRBJ2-5; TRBD1 matches 7 bases. The CDR3 consists of 14 residues. The germline CDR1 and CDR2 sequences are SQVTM and ANQGSEA. V gave up 6 bases and J gave up 2 bases; unmatched junction bases: 9. The CDR3, as DNA: TGCAGCGTGATACCACCGGGACAGCAAGAGACCCAGTACTTC. Its translation: CSVIPPGQQETQYF.

This chain links TRBV14 with TRBJ2-7, with 7 bases matching TRBD1. J was trimmed by 1 base and V by 2 bases; bases with no gene match: 5. Germline assignment: CDR1 SGHDN and CDR2 FVKESK. The CDR3 loop spans 15 amino acids. DNA of the CDR3: TGTGCCAGCAGCCAATTGGGACAGATGTCCTACGAGCAGTACTTC. Translated, it gives CASSQLGQMSYEQYF.

The chain is built from TRBV5-4 and TRBJ2-5; weak D call: TRBD1 (7 bases). This CDR3 has 16 amino acids. Trimming took 1 base from V and 4 from J, leaving 17 bases between them. CDR1 and CDR2 from the germline V gene are SGHNT and YYREEE (reference sequence). CDR3 nucleotides: TGTGCCAGCAGCTTGCGTTTTAGACAGGGAGGAGAGACCCAGTACTTC. Its translation: CASSLRFRQGGETQYF.

This clone was recorded a few times. The chain links TRBV29-1 to TRBJ1-1, with 9 positions matching TRBD1. CDR1 and CDR2 from the germline V gene are SQVTM and ANQGSEA. V was pared by 3 bases and J by 8 bases, with 1 base of the junction left unmatched. CDR3 size: 11 residues. The CDR3 here is CSVEGTGEAFF. The CDR3 DNA sequence: TGCAGCGTTGAGGGGACAGGGGAAGCTTTCTTT.

The chain couples TRBV7-2 to TRBJ2-7; 9 nucleotides agree with TRBD2. Looked up from germline, CDR1 is SGHTA and CDR2 is FQGNSA. The CDR3 sequence is 16 residues long. V was pared by 5 bases and J by 0 bases, with 8 bases of the junction left unmatched. CDR3 in amino acids: CASSRRSGGSSYEQYF. The CDR3 bases are TGTGCCAGCAGCCGAAGAAGCGGGGGGAGCTCCTACGAGCAGTACTTC.

The rearrangement joins TRBV29-1 to TRBJ2-7; 7 bases are a match to TRBD2. V gave up 6 bases and J gave up 0 bases; unmatched junction bases: 8. This CDR3 spans 14 amino acids. Germline CDR1 is SQVTM and CDR2 is ANQGSEA. CDR3 region: CSVLRRGSSYEQYF. CDR3 bases: TGCAGCGTGCTGAGGCGGGGGAGCTCCTACGAGCAGTACTTC.

This clone was recorded a few times. The chain links TRBV6-4 to TRBJ2-1; the match to TRBD2 covers 9 bases. The germline V gene has CDR1 MRHNA and CDR2 SNTAGT. The V gene end was trimmed by 3 bases and the J gene end by 3 bases; junction bases not matched to a gene: 6. CDR3 length: 16 residues. Here the CDR3 reads CASSDRLAGDYNEQFF. CDR3 nucleotides: TGTGCCAGCAGTGATCGATTAGCGGGGGACTACAATGAGCAGTTCTTC.